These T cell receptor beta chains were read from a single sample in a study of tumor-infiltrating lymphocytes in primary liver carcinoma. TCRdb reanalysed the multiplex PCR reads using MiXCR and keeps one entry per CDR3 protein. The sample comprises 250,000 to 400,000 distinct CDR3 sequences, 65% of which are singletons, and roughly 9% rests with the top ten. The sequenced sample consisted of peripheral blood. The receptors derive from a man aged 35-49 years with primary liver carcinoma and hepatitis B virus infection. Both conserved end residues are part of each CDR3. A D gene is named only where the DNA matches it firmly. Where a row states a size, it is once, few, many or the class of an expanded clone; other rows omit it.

CASSPRQGGTGELFF TGTGCCAGCTCACCACGTCAGGGCGGCACCGGGGAGCTGTTTTTT TRBV18 NA NA TRBJ2-2
CASRAPGQGYTGELFF TGTGCCAGCAGGGCCCCGGGACAGGGGTACACCGGGGAGCTGTTTTTT TRBV6-1 TRBD1 many TRBJ2-2
CASSPSGTPFSYEQYF TGTGCCAGCAGCCCCTCCGGGACCCCCTTTAGCTACGAGCAGTACTTC TRBV11-2 NA many TRBJ2-7
CASSFRTDHEKLFF TGTGCCAGCAGCTTCCGGACCGATCATGAAAAACTGTTTTTT TRBV7-9 NA few TRBJ1-4
CASSYGEVRTEAFF TGTGCCAGCAGTTATGGGGAGGTGCGGACTGAAGCTTTCTTT TRBV12-3/TRBV12-4 NA once TRBJ1-1
CATSDTGLADYNEQFF TGTGCCACCAGTGACACGGGACTAGCGGATTACAATGAGCAGTTCTTC TRBV24-1 TRBD2 NA TRBJ2-1
CASNLRTGPYEQYF TGTGCCAGCAACTTACGGACAGGGCCCTACGAGCAGTACTTC TRBV7-8 TRBD1 once TRBJ2-7
CASSNGGQGYNEQFF TGTGCCAGCAGTAACGGGGGACAGGGGTACAATGAGCAGTTCTTC TRBV6-5 TRBD1 many TRBJ2-1
CASSLGRALNTEAFF TGTGCTAGCAGCTTAGGGCGAGCCTTGAACACTGAAGCTTTCTTT TRBV11-2 NA NA TRBJ1-1
CASSRGPTYNEHFF TGCGCCAGCAGCCGAGGGCCTACCTACAATGAGCACTTCTTC TRBV4-3 NA NA TRBJ2-1
CASSSTEETQYF TGTGCCAGCAGTAGCACGGAAGAGACCCAGTACTTC TRBV6-1 NA many TRBJ2-5
CASRPGGRNLDNEQFF TGTGCCAGCAGGCCTGGGGGTAGAAACCTCGACAATGAGCAGTTCTTC TRBV12-3/TRBV12-4 NA many TRBJ2-1
CASSLDGTYTEAFF TGTGCCAGCAGTCTAGACGGGACCTACACTGAAGCTTTCTTT TRBV5-6 NA NA TRBJ1-1
CAWKTVGNTGELFF TGTGCCTGGAAAACGGTGGGGAACACCGGGGAGCTGTTTTTT TRBV30 NA NA TRBJ2-2
CSLEDGGLAIYF TGCAGCCTTGAGGATGGGGGCCTTGCCATATATTTT TRBV29-1 NA once TRBJ1-3
CASTRLIRTELFF TGTGCCAGCACCCGTCTGATTAGGACTGAGTTGTTCTTC TRBV13 NA NA TRBJ2-1
CASIPGGRGVFTEAFF TGTGCCAGCATCCCGGGGGGCAGGGGTGTATTCACTGAAGCTTTCTTT TRBV5-6 NA NA TRBJ1-1
CASSSRTLGYEQYF TGTGCCAGCAGCAGCCGGACTCTGGGGTACGAGCAGTACTTC TRBV2 NA NA TRBJ2-7
CASSGTGRTKNIQYF TGCGCCAGCAGTGGGACAGGGAGAACCAAAAACATTCAGTACTTC TRBV10-2 TRBD1 few TRBJ2-4
CASSRERREGYTF TGTGCTAGCAGTCGGGAACGGCGTGAGGGCTACACCTTC TRBV6-5 NA NA TRBJ1-2
CVIRVNGEIYEQYF TGTGTCATCAGAGTTAATGGGGAAATTTACGAGCAGTACTTC TRBV10-3 NA NA TRBJ2-7
CSVVTHSYNEQFF TGCAGCGTTGTTACTCACTCCTACAATGAGCAGTTCTTC TRBV29-1 NA many TRBJ2-1
CASRAGNRGNTEAFF TGTGCCAGCAGGGCCGGTAATAGGGGGAACACTGAAGCTTTCTTT TRBV12-3/TRBV12-4 NA few TRBJ1-1
CGRSVRVKFPEAFF TGTGGCAGAAGTGTCAGGGTGAAATTCCCTGAAGCTTTCTTT TRBV6-1 NA NA TRBJ1-1
CASSQEATPGAYEQYF TGCGCCAGCAGCCAAGAGGCCACCCCAGGGGCCTACGAGCAGTACTTC TRBV4-1 NA many TRBJ2-7
CASSLPGLGSYSEQFF TGTGCCAGCAGCCTACCTGGTTTAGGCTCCTACAGTGAGCAGTTCTTC TRBV5-4 NA NA TRBJ2-1
CASSLDFSAETQYF TGTGCCAGCAGCCTTGATTTCAGTGCGGAGACCCAGTACTTC TRBV12-3/TRBV12-4 NA NA TRBJ2-5
CNVVTGIMNTEAFF TGCAACGTTGTGACCGGAATAATGAACACTGAAGCTTTCTTT TRBV29-1 NA NA TRBJ1-1
CASIRTGYNEHFF TGTGCCAGCATCCGGACGGGGTACAATGAGCACTTCTTC TRBV6-1 NA few TRBJ2-1